These 9 T cell receptor beta chains share one sample of origin, sequenced in a study of T cells after yellow fever vaccination. TCRdb re-called the 5' RACE reads with MiXCR, one entry per CDR3 protein. The data hold 300,000 to 400,000 distinct CDR3 sequences, with roughly 10% observed a single time. Sequences were derived from CD4+ T cells sorted from PBMCs, sampled 45 days after the yellow fever booster vaccination. All receptors derive from a man younger than 30 who received the YFV17D yellow fever vaccine.

This clonotype has at least ten counts. The gene calls are TRBV5-8 and TRBJ1-2; D ambiguous. This CDR3 is 16 amino acids long. Trimming shortened V by 0 bases and J by 7 bases, and 19 bases separated the two germline ends. The V gene's germline CDR1 is SGHTS and CDR2 YDEGEE. The chain's CDR3 is CASSLGGSGLGFGYTF. In DNA form, the CDR3 reads TGTGCCAGCAGCTTGGGCGGGAGCGGATTGGGTTTTGGCTACACCTTC.

The rearrangement uses TRBV7-9 and TRBJ1-1; D may be TRBD1 (6 bases). This CDR3 contains 19 residues. CDR1 is SEHNR, CDR2 FQNEAQ, per germline (reference sequence). Trimming took 11 bases from V and 4 from J, leaving 35 bases between them. The CDR3 DNA is TGTGCCGGAACTCCAATAAGTGGGGGGGGGGCGGCCCTGGGCACTGAAGCTTTCTTT. Translated, it gives CAGTPISGGGAALGTEAFF.

This clonotype was seen a handful of times. The chain has TRBV7-9 and TRBJ2-7, with a tentative D call TRBD1 (5 bases). V was clipped by 1 base and J by 4 bases, with 14 bases between them. This CDR3 contains 15 residues. Looked up from germline, CDR1 is SEHNR and CDR2 is FQNEAQ (reference sequence). CDR3 region: CASSLGRVSRYEQYF. CDR3 coding DNA: TGTGCCAGCAGCTTAGGCAGGGTGTCGAGGTACGAGCAGTACTTC. Filled out from reference TRBV7-9 and TRBJ2-7, the complete variable domain reads DTGVSQNPRHKITKRGQNVTFRCDPISEHNRLYWYRQTLGQGPEFLTYFQNEAQLEKSRLLSDRFSAERPKGSFSTLEIQRTEQGDSAMYLCASSLGRVSRYEQYFGPGTRLTVT.

The chain couples TRBV24-1 to TRBJ2-3; D could derive from TRBD1 or TRBD2 (6 bases each). Trimming removed 0 bases at V and 1 base at J, with 7 bases between. Germline assignment: CDR1 KGHDR and CDR2 SFDVKD. This CDR3 is built from 15 residues. The CDR3 nucleotides read TGTGCCACCAGTGATTTGAGGGGGGGCACAGATACGCAGTATTTT. Its protein product is CATSDLRGGTDTQYF.

This clonotype has ten or more counts. This chain connects TRBV9 to TRBJ2-1; TRBD1 is a possible D gene (6 bases). Trimming took 2 bases from V and 9 from J, leaving 18 bases between them. CDR3 length equals 15 residues. CDR1 and CDR2 from the germline V gene are SGDLS and YYNGEE. This CDR3 is CASSVDPTGLTEQFF. The CDR3 DNA reads TGTGCCAGCAGCGTGGACCCGACAGGACTGACTGAGCAGTTCTTC. The full variable domain, in which reference TRBV9 and TRBJ2-1 provide the parts outside the CDR3, is DSGVTQTPKHLITATGQRVTLRCSPRSGDLSVYWYQQSLDQGLQFLIQYYNGEERAKGNILERFSAQQFPDLHSELNLSSLELGDSALYFCASSVDPTGLTEQFFGPGTRLTVL.

This clonotype was seen ten or more times. The rearrangement links TRBV20-1 to TRBJ2-2; TRBD1 aligns across 8 bases. This CDR3 contains 16 residues. Germline loops: CDR1 DFQATT, CDR2 SNEGSKA (reference sequence). Germline trimming cut 4 bases from V and 6 bases from J; bases unmatched to any gene: 13. This CDR3 reads CSATGGAGIGAGELFF. The CDR3 DNA sequence: TGCAGTGCTACAGGGGGCGCGGGGATTGGCGCCGGGGAGCTGTTTTTT.

This clonotype was seen at least ten times. This chain joins TRBV20-1 and TRBJ2-7; no clear D gene. In germline, CDR1 is DFQATT, CDR2 SNEGSKA (reference sequence). V was clipped by 3 bases and J by 9 bases, with 15 bases between them. This CDR3 is built from 12 residues. The CDR3 DNA sequence: TGCAGTGCTAGTGGGGATCCTTTTGGGCAGTACTTC. Its protein product is CSASGDPFGQYF.

There are a few counts of this clonotype. This rearrangement joins TRBV4-3 to TRBJ2-2; TRBD1 might be the D (5 bases). The CDR3 consists of 15 residues. From germline, CDR1 is LGHNA and CDR2 YSLEER. V lost 0 bases and J lost 8, with 13 bases in between. In DNA, the CDR3 is TGCGCCAGCAGCCAAGAGTACAGGAATGGAGGGGAGCTGTTTTTT. It is translated as CASSQEYRNGGELFF.

The V gene is TRBV12-3 or TRBV12-4, the J gene TRBJ2-7, with D perhaps TRBD1 or TRBD2 (5 bases each). The CDR3 has 13 residues. Trimming cost V 1 base and J 9 bases, with 13 bases left between them. CDR3 DNA: TGTGCCAGCAGTTTAGACGAGGGGTATGGGCAGTACGTC. This translates into CASSLDEGYGQYV.